The entry below describes one TCR beta chain. The specificity of this receptor is unknown. No qualities accompany the bases; no much larger clone lies one base away. Library prep was done by PCR. The instrument given in TCRdb is Illumina HiSeq 2500. To reduce PCR and sequencing biases, unique molecular identifiers were built into the TCR beta cDNA libraries. About 500,000 cDNA molecules were obtained per 1 to 10 million input T cells, so each molecule approximated one T cell. The same protocol used for the earlier healthy control dataset was applied to prepare and sequence the patient libraries. Within a given batch, samples were prepared together, multiplexed and sequenced on the same HiSeq lane. In the paper's pipeline: MIGEC was used to process the raw barcoded reads, and molecular identifier groups with only a single read were discarded before consensus assembly and CDR3 extraction. Clonotype tables were post-analysed with VDJtools, normalizing diversity by down-sampling all datasets to the smallest sample size. Repertoire overlap clustering matched CDR3 amino acid but not nucleotide sequences to correct batch-related cross-sample contamination. In-frame beta chains were kept once TCRdb had trimmed the public reads at Q25 with fastp and called clones with MiXCR. For every CDR3 protein sequence, its rows merge into one entry that carries the most common genes and DNA. The V and J calls were not made by the authors but by TCRdb's processing. This sample has around 700,000 distinct CDR3 sequences in its table, and 55% to 60% of those were observed once. The top ten clones comprise around 10% of the sample.

TCR beta repertoires were profiled from peripheral blood of roughly 13 young patients with multiple sclerosis to demonstrate the VDJtools post-analysis software. The multiple sclerosis patients were children and adolescents between roughly 6 and 16 years of age. The sample belongs to a study of post-analysis software for immune sequencing data (dated by TCRdb to the mid-2010s). Study-wide context: Recorded disease courses included relapsing-remitting, secondary progressive and progressive-relapsing multiple sclerosis, with some patients lacking subtype annotation. The multiple sclerosis patient repertoires were compared with 11 previously published healthy control repertoires from donors aged about 6 to 25 years. A subset of samples was prepared in parallel using single-end sample barcoding, then pooled and co-amplified after Illumina adapter ligation.

From the cysteine up to the phenylalanine, the CDR3 has a length of 14 residues. The retained sequence is limited to the CDR3, 42 bases, with the frame set at the first base. V and J are truncated by 7 bases and 5 bases respectively, leaving an intervening sequence of 17 bases. According to the germline V gene (reference sequence), CDR1 reads SEHNR and CDR2 reads FQNEAQ. Here is what the overall study found, with its caveats: The control group was slightly older than the multiple sclerosis patient group. Significantly higher frequencies in patients than in controls were found for about five TRBV segments, including TRBV5-6, TRBV5-1 and TRBV20-1. Strong co-clustering of samples prepared in the same batch was shown by direct clustering with F measure, prompting a batch-effect correction. Compared with controls, multiple sclerosis patients had significantly lower normalized Chao1 diversity, a finding suggesting substantial peripheral T-cell clonal expansion.

Sample: blood. Recombination linked TRBV7-9 to TRBJ1-1; matching of 6 bases hints at TRBD1 as the D gene. This TCR was recovered from a girl between 2 and 10 years old with multiple sclerosis. The DNA sequence follows: TGTGCCAGCACCCTGAGGGGGGAGGGTACTGAAGCTTTCTTT. Translation gives CASTLRGEGTEAFF.